Each of the 17 T cell receptor beta chains below was sequenced from the same sample in a study of T-cell reconstitution after alpha-beta-depleted transplantation in children. Preparation of the TCRbeta library used unique molecular identifiers. MiXCR, applied by TCRdb to the PCR reads, yields one record per CDR3 protein. The table records approximately 89,000 distinct CDR3 sequences, 15% to 17% of them present only once. This material consisted of PBMCs, mostly from graft donor cells, taken 180 days after TCRalphabeta/CD19-depleted stem cell transplant. The receptors derive from a male patient under 10 years old who had a stem cell transplant for acute lymphoblastic leukemia, so the T cells may come from the graft donor.

This clonotype has only a few counts. The chain is built from TRBV7-9 and TRBJ1-1; unclear D gene. In germline, CDR1 is SEHNR, CDR2 FQNEAQ (reference sequence). V lost 5 bases, J lost 3 bases, and 13 bases lay in between. The CDR3 is 14 residues long. The CDR3 is CASSPRETHTEAFF. Here the CDR3 DNA reads TGTGCCAGCAGCCCCCGGGAGACCCACACTGAAGCTTTCTTT.

This clonotype was counted between two and nine times. The V call is TRBV20-1, the J call TRBJ2-5, with unresolved D. This CDR3 contains 14 residues. V lost 1 base and J lost 5, with 14 bases in between. Germline CDR1 reads DFQATT; CDR2 reads SNEGSKA (reference sequence). Here the CDR3 reads CSARAKVLRETQYF. The CDR3 DNA follows: TGCAGTGCTAGAGCAAAAGTGTTACGGGAGACCCAGTACTTC.

This sequence joins TRBV18 and TRBJ2-5, with no clear D. This CDR3 is 12 amino acids long. Trimming stripped 1 base from V and 5 bases from J, with 5 bases between. Germline V lookup: CDR1 KGHSH, CDR2 LQKENI. DNA for the CDR3: TGTGCCAGCTCACCACTACTTGAGACCCAGTACTTC. Protein product: CASSPLLETQYF.

The V and J genes are TRBV7-9 and TRBJ2-1; either TRBD1 or TRBD2 may fit D (5 bases each). Deletions cut 5 bases from V and 2 bases from J, with 16 bases between. There are 16 residues in the CDR3. Per germline, CDR1 SEHNR and CDR2 FQNEAQ (reference sequence). The CDR3 DNA follows: TGTGCCAGCAGCCCCTCCAGGGAGTGGACCTACAATGAGCAGTTCTTC. It yields the protein CASSPSREWTYNEQFF. Based on the CDR3 plus reference TRBV7-9 and TRBJ2-1, the full variable domain is DTGVSQNPRHKITKRGQNVTFRCDPISEHNRLYWYRQTLGQGPEFLTYFQNEAQLEKSRLLSDRFSAERPKGSFSTLEIQRTEQGDSAMYLCASSPSREWTYNEQFFGPGTRLTVL.

This sequence joins TRBV5-1 and TRBJ2-7; maybe TRBD1 (7 bases). The CDR3 sequence is 14 residues long. From germline, CDR1 is SGHRS and CDR2 YFSETQ. Trimming took off 7 bases at V and 3 bases at J, with 17 bases between the two ends. Here the CDR3 reads CASPLEGAFYEQYF. The CDR3 nucleotides read TGCGCCAGCCCCTTGGAGGGGGCATTCTACGAGCAGTACTTC.

This clonotype was detected a few times. The V call is TRBV12-3 or TRBV12-4, the J call TRBJ2-6; D gene unclear. The CDR3 contains 16 residues. The V end lost 6 bases, the J end lost 8 bases, and 20 bases lay between the germline ends. CDR3 nucleotide sequence: TGTGCCAGCAGCCTACCCAGTAGTACCGGGCCCAACGTCCTGACTTTC. Its translation: CASSLPSSTGPNVLTF.

The sample holds many counts of this clonotype. The J gene is TRBJ1-2, the V gene TRBV18; D might be TRBD1 (5 bases). V was cut by 2 bases and J by 4 bases, with 14 bases left in between. This CDR3 is built from 15 residues. Germline V gene sequence: CDR1 KGHSH, CDR2 LQKENI. The CDR3 DNA sequence: TGTGCCAGCTCACCAACCAGGGATGAAGGCTATGGCTACACCTTC. Amino acid sequence: CASSPTRDEGYGYTF. The full variable domain, rest sourced from reference TRBV18 and TRBJ1-2, is NAGVMQNPRHLVRRRGQEARLRCSPMKGHSHVYWYRQLPEEGLKFMVYLQKENIIDESGMPKERFSAEFPKEGPSILRIQQVVRGDSAAYFCASSPTRDEGYGYTFGSGTRLTVV.

This clonotype was seen a handful of times. V is TRBV5-1 and J is TRBJ1-1, with D possibly matching TRBD1 (6 bases). This CDR3 region has 16 residues. Germline CDR1 SGHRS, CDR2 YFSETQ. Trimming pared 1 base from V and 5 bases from J, leaving 18 bases between. CDR3 sequence: CASSLSPRGGETEAFF. The CDR3 nucleotides are TGCGCCAGCAGCTTGTCCCCCAGGGGAGGGGAAACTGAAGCTTTCTTT.

V gene TRBV6-1 combines with J gene TRBJ2-7, with 8 bases aligning to TRBD1. The CDR3 has 14 amino acids. Trimming at V came to 6 bases and at J to 5 bases, leaving 9 bases not matched to a gene. Per the germline V gene, CDR1 is MNHNS and CDR2 is SASEGT. DNA of the CDR3: TGTGCCAGCAGGCCCAGGGGGCTCCGGGACGAGCAGTACTTC. This sequence encodes CASRPRGLRDEQYF.

The chain recombines TRBV20-1 with TRBJ2-5, with 13 bases lining up with TRBD2. Germline loops: CDR1 DFQATT, CDR2 SNEGSKA (reference sequence). The CDR3 is 14 amino acids. Germline trimming cut 3 bases from V and 5 bases from J; bases unmatched to any gene: 3. This chain's CDR3 is CSASLTSGGETQYF. CDR3 sequence (DNA): TGCAGTGCTAGCTTGACTAGCGGGGGGGAGACCCAGTACTTC.

This clonotype was observed many times. The chain recombines TRBV3-1 with TRBJ1-4; D is perhaps TRBD1 (5 bases). V was pared by 0 bases and J by 1 base, with 9 bases between. This CDR3 region has 16 residues. Germline V CDR1 and CDR2: LGHDT, YNNKEL (reference sequence). CDR3 amino acids: CASSQEPGGTNEKLFF. The CDR3 DNA reads as TGTGCCAGCAGCCAAGAACCCGGGGGAACTAATGAAAAACTGTTTTTT.

This rearrangement joins TRBV20-1 to TRBJ2-7, with 7 bases fitting TRBD1. Germline V lookup: CDR1 DFQATT, CDR2 SNEGSKA (reference sequence). With 3 bases clipped from V and 2 bases from J, the junction kept 10 bases outside the gene matches. This CDR3 spans 15 amino acids. The CDR3 DNA is TGCAGTGCTAGTCCTATGAGGGGGCAGCCCTACGAGCAGTACTTC. It translates to CSASPMRGQPYEQYF.

This clonotype showed up many times. The chain employs TRBV10-3 and TRBJ2-7, with D perhaps TRBD1 (6 bases). In germline, CDR1 is ENHRY, CDR2 SYGVKD. The CDR3 consists of 15 residues. Trimming shortened V by 4 bases and J by 1 base, and 14 bases separated the two germline ends. The CDR3 loop is CAISGPGQGSYEQYF. The CDR3 nucleotides read TGTGCCATCAGTGGACCGGGCCAGGGGTCCTACGAGCAGTACTTC.

The rearrangement uses TRBV12-3 or TRBV12-4 and TRBJ1-5, with D possibly being TRBD1 (5 bases). The CDR3 totals 11 residues. Trimming removed 6 bases at V and 9 bases at J, with 9 bases between. CDR3 coding DNA: TGTGCCAGCAGCCAGAGGGGGCCCCAGCATTTT. It translates to CASSQRGPQHF.

The CDR3 bases are TGCGCCAGCAGCTTGGATGCGGGACATTATGAAAAACTGTTTTTT. It codes for CASSLDAGHYEKLFF. The gene calls are TRBV5-1 and TRBJ1-4; TRBD1 is a possible D gene (6 bases). Trimming removed 0 bases at V and 6 bases at J, with 12 bases between. The CDR3 is 15 amino acids. Germline V CDR1 and CDR2: SGHRS, YFSETQ.

This clonotype appeared a few times. This chain joins TRBV3-1 and TRBJ2-1, with D uncertain. Between the trimmed V and J ends, which lost 0 bases and 4 bases, there was a span of 4 bases. The CDR3 is 13 amino acids. The germline V gene encodes CDR1 LGHDT and CDR2 YNNKEL (reference sequence). The CDR3, as DNA: TGTGCCAGCAGCCAAGAGTGGTACAATGAGCAGTTCTTC. It codes for CASSQEWYNEQFF.

The chain uses TRBV20-1 and TRBJ2-7, with 8 nucleotides matching TRBD1. In germline, CDR1 is DFQATT, CDR2 SNEGSKA (reference sequence). V trimming: 6 bases; J trimming: 4 bases; junction bases outside the gene matches: 8. This CDR3 has 13 residues. The CDR3 is CSATDRVQYEQYF. The CDR3, as DNA: TGCAGTGCCACGGACAGGGTACAATACGAGCAGTACTTC.